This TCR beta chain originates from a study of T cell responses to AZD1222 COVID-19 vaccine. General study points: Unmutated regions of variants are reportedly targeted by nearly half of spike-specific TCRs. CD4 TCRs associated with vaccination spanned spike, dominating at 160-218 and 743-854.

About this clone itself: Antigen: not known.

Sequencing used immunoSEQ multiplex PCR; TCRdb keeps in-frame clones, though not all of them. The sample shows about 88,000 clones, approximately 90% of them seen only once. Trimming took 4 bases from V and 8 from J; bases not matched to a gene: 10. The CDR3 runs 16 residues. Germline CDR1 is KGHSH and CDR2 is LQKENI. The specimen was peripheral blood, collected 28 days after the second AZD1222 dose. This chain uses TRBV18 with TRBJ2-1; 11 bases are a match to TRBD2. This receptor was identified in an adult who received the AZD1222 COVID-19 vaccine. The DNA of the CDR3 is TGTGCCAGCTCACTCGTAGCGGGGGGGCAAGGAGATGAGCAGTTCTTC. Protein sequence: CASSLVAGGQGDEQFF.